This passage covers 4 T cell receptor beta chains from one sample sequenced in a study of T cell changes during pregnancy in multiple sclerosis. The table came from immunoSEQ multiplex PCR; TCRdb's copy has only in-frame clones and leaves some out. This table has more than 55,000 clones, 90% to 95% appearing once. This specimen was CD8+ T cells from peripheral blood mononuclear cells, taken in the third trimester of pregnancy. These receptors originate from a female donor with multiple sclerosis, enrolled in a pregnancy study.

The chain has TRBV15 and TRBJ1-1; 9 bases map to TRBD1. Looked up from germline, CDR1 is LNHNV and CDR2 is YYDKDF (reference sequence). Trimming took 5 bases from V and 5 from J; bases not matched to a gene: 3. The CDR3 spans 13 residues. The DNA for the CDR3 is TGTGCCACCAGCCGGGACAGGGTAACTGAAGCTTTCTTT. Its translation is CATSRDRVTEAFF.

The chain links TRBV6-5 to TRBJ2-7; D is uncertain. The V gene's germline CDR1 is MNHEY and CDR2 SVGAGI. This CDR3 comprises 14 residues. The chain's CDR3 is CAHSPPQALTEQYF. DNA for the CDR3: TGTGCTCATTCGCCCCCGCAGGCATTAACCGAGCAGTACTTC.

The genes are TRBV28 and TRBJ1-4, with TRBD1 identical over 9 bases. The germline V gene encodes CDR1 MDHEN and CDR2 SYDVKM. CDR3 length: 14 residues. V lost 6 bases to trimming and J lost 7 bases; unmatched junction nucleotides: 6. CDR3 nucleotide sequence: TGTGCCAGCAGATCCGACAGGGGGTCTGAAAAACTGTTTTTT. Translated, it gives CASRSDRGSEKLFF. The complete variable domain, with remaining parts taken from reference TRBV28 and TRBJ1-4, reads DVKVTQSSRYLVKRTGEKVFLECVQDMDHENMFWYRQDPGLGLRLIYFSYDVKMKEKGDIPEGYSVSREKKERFSLILESASTNQTSMYLCASRSDRGSEKLFFGSGTQLSVL.

The genes are TRBV5-1 and TRBJ2-5; TRBD1 aligns across 10 bases. The V gene's germline CDR1 is SGHRS and CDR2 YFSETQ. The CDR3 runs to 15 residues. V lost 4 bases, J lost 4 bases, and 7 bases stayed unmatched. The CDR3 sequence is CASSGRQGARETQYF. The CDR3 DNA follows: TGCGCCAGCAGCGGCAGACAGGGGGCACGAGAGACCCAGTACTTC.